These 9 T cell receptor beta chains came from one sample sequenced in a study of T-cell reconstitution after alpha-beta-depleted transplantation in children. Molecular barcoding with unique molecular identifiers was used for the TCRbeta library. TCRdb independently ran MiXCR on the PCR reads; one entry per CDR3 protein. This sample has about 870,000 distinct CDR3 sequences; approximately 15% occur once, and the top ten carry just under 5%. Here the sequenced sample was PBMCs, mostly from graft donor cells, taken 360 days after TCRalphabeta/CD19-depleted stem cell transplant. Receptors originate from a male patient between 10 and 17 years old who had a stem cell transplant for acute lymphoblastic leukemia, so the T cells may come from the graft donor.

This clonotype was seen only a few times. The J gene is TRBJ2-1, the V gene TRBV6-5; 8 bases line up with TRBD2. Germline values: CDR1 MNHEY, CDR2 SVGAGI. V lost 3 bases to trimming and J lost 2 bases; unmatched junction nucleotides: 3. CDR3 length: 15 amino acids. The CDR3 nucleotides read TGTGCCAGCAGTTATGCGGGAGGCCCCTACAATGAGCAGTTCTTC. It codes for CASSYAGGPYNEQFF.

This clonotype was seen a few times. This sequence joins TRBV20-1 and TRBJ2-7, with D unclear. V shed 7 bases and J shed 2 bases, with 9 bases lying between them. There are 11 residues in the CDR3. Germline CDR1 DFQATT, CDR2 SNEGSKA (reference sequence). DNA of the CDR3: TGCAGTGGGGCTAAGACCTACGAGCAGTACTTC. Translation: CSGAKTYEQYF.

The V and J genes are TRBV25-1 and TRBJ2-2, with 7 bases identical to TRBD1. Trimming at V came to 6 bases and at J to 0 bases, leaving 7 bases not matched to a gene. CDR1 is MGHDK and CDR2 is SYGVNS in the germline V gene. The CDR3 spans 16 residues. The CDR3 reads CASSRQGRANTGELFF. For the CDR3, the DNA is TGTGCCAGCAGCCGACAGGGACGGGCGAACACCGGGGAGCTGTTTTTT.

This clonotype was observed once. It may be a read error: a sequence one base away is much more abundant. The V gene is TRBV29-1, the J gene TRBJ1-3, with D possibly TRBD1 on 5 matching bases. V was clipped by 4 bases and J by 0 bases, with 7 bases between them. The V gene's germline CDR1 is SQVTM and CDR2 ANQGSEA. CDR3 length: 13 residues. The CDR3, as DNA: TGCAGCGTTGGAGACAGCTCTGGAAACACCATATATTTT. Translating gives CSVGDSSGNTIYF.

This clonotype was seen at least ten times. This chain uses TRBV12-3 or TRBV12-4 with TRBJ2-1; D is unresolved. The CDR3 totals 13 residues. The V and J ends lost 5 bases and 5 bases respectively, with 10 bases between them. The CDR3 coding sequence is TGTGCCAGCAGTCTGATTGGGGACAATGAGCAGTTCTTC. This translates into CASSLIGDNEQFF.

V and J are TRBV4-2 and TRBJ1-2, with D hard to call. Germline V gene data show CDR1 as LGHNA and CDR2 as YNFKEQ. Trimming shortened V by 1 base and J by 8 bases, and 14 bases separated the two germline ends. The length of the CDR3 is 14 residues. DNA of the CDR3: TGTGCCAGCAGCCAAGTTCTGGGGAAAGGCGGCTACACCTTC. Protein: CASSQVLGKGGYTF.

This clonotype was detected only once. V and J are TRBV7-3 and TRBJ2-3, with 11 positions matching TRBD2. The trim removed 3 bases at V and 2 bases at J, leaving 4 bases unmatched. This CDR3 is built from 16 residues. Germline V gives CDR1 SGHTA, CDR2 FQGTGA. The CDR3 region has the DNA TGTGCCAGCAGCTTTGGACTAGCGGGTCACACAGATACGCAGTATTTT. It specifies CASSFGLAGHTDTQYF.

This clonotype has at least ten counts. This chain links TRBV28 with TRBJ2-3, with TRBD2 identical over 8 bases. Germline V lookup: CDR1 MDHEN, CDR2 SYDVKM. With 1 base clipped from V and 6 bases from J, the junction kept 0 bases outside the gene matches. The CDR3 sequence is 13 residues long. DNA for the CDR3: TGTGCCAGCAGTTTATCGGGAGGGGATACGCAGTATTTT. Translated: CASSLSGGDTQYF.

The chain is built from TRBV5-1 and TRBJ2-7, with D unclear. CDR3 length: 12 amino acids. Germline V CDR1 and CDR2: SGHRS, YFSETQ. Between the trimmed V and J ends, which lost 5 bases and 3 bases, there was a span of 9 bases. CDR3 bases: TGCGCCAGCAGGGGGTACTTCTACGAGCAGTACTTC. Translation: CASRGYFYEQYF.